In this sample, the clone carrying this TCR beta chain turned up a few times. Its antigen is unidentified. One entry per CDR3 protein results from TCRdb running MiXCR on the reads. The repertoire holds under 600,000 distinct CDR3 sequences, about 15% seen once, with roughly a quarter in the top ten. Germline-derived CDR1 and CDR2 are MNHEY and SVGEGT. Trimming left V 2 bases short and J 0 bases short, with 8 bases between. The CDR3 is made up of 15 amino acids. The entry originates in a study of T cell repertoires in cytomegalovirus infection. Study context: Public TCR beta signatures marked donors with CMV infection and the matching HLA.

Findings and limits, study-wide: Summed frequency of shared TCR beta families picked out CMV carriers who also had the relevant HLA. It was HLA-C-restricted CMV-specific TCR beta clonotypes that dominated the response ex vivo.

This chain uses TRBV6-2 or TRBV6-3 with TRBJ1-5; D is unresolved. The material sequenced was CD8+ T cells from PBMCs. The receptor was isolated from a human donor in good health (CMV status not recorded). Some clones in this sample may be carry-over from other donors' samples. The CDR3 here is CASSYAAGSNQPQHF. The CDR3 DNA is TGTGCCAGCAGTTACGCTGCAGGTAGCAATCAGCCCCAGCATTTT.